The 13 T cell receptor beta chains presented below share a single source sample, sequenced in a study of blood T cell repertoires in COVID-19. Sequencing was performed with immunoSEQ multiplex PCR; in TCRdb, only in-frame clones are kept and a portion is missing. The profile shows about 230,000 clones, around four fifths of them singletons. The sequencing input was peripheral blood. The receptors were sampled from a woman aged 70 to 79 with active or convalescent COVID-19.

The chain combines TRBV5-4 with TRBJ2-1, with D maybe TRBD2 (5 bases). The CDR3 has 13 residues. CDR1 is SGHNT and CDR2 is YYREEE in the germline V gene (reference sequence). The ends were cut back, 0 bases at V and 8 bases at J, with 9 bases in the middle. CDR3 nucleotide sequence: TGTGCCAGCAGCTTGGATGGCGGGTATGAGCAGTTCTTC. Protein: CASSLDGGYEQFF.

The genes are TRBV7-8 and TRBJ2-1, with D unresolved. The V gene lost 8 bases and the J gene lost 0 bases, with 8 bases spanning the gap. Germline CDR1 reads SGHVS; CDR2 reads FQNEAQ. The CDR3 consists of 13 residues. In DNA, the CDR3 is TGTGCCAGCGGCGGTAGCTCCTACAATGAGCAGTTCTTC. It codes for CASGGSSYNEQFF.

The V call is TRBV2, the J call TRBJ2-5; D perhaps matches TRBD2 (6 bases). The CDR3 consists of 14 residues. CDR1 and CDR2 (germline): SNHLY, FYNNEI. V was pared by 6 bases and J by 0 bases, with 11 bases between. CDR3 DNA: TGTGCCAGCAGACCGCGGGACTACCAAGAGACCCAGTACTTC. Translation gives CASRPRDYQETQYF.

V and J are TRBV27 and TRBJ2-7; possibly TRBD2 for D (6 bases). The V end was cut by 6 bases, the J end by 1 base, with 16 bases between. The CDR3 consists of 15 residues. CDR1 is MNHEY, CDR2 SMNVEV, per germline (reference sequence). In DNA form, the CDR3 reads TGTGCCAGCAGCTCCACCACCGCGGGGTCCTACGAGCAGTACTTC. Translation gives CASSSTTAGSYEQYF.

V gene TRBV6-5 combines with J gene TRBJ2-1; D possibly corresponds to TRBD1 (5 bases). The germline V gene encodes CDR1 MNHEY and CDR2 SVGAGI. V was trimmed by 2 bases and J by 8 bases, leaving 13 bases between them. There are 14 residues in the CDR3. The CDR3 DNA is TGTGCCAGCAGTTACCTAGGGGCAGGCGATGAGCAGTTCTTC. This translates into CASSYLGAGDEQFF.

This chain joins TRBV5-1 and TRBJ2-7, with D tentatively TRBD2 (6 bases). This CDR3 region has 14 residues. Trimming took off 3 bases at V and 4 bases at J, with 14 bases between the two ends. CDR1 and CDR2 from the germline V gene are SGHRS and YFSETQ. The CDR3 spells CASSSGLEGYEQYF. DNA of the CDR3: TGCGCCAGCAGCTCCGGACTGGAGGGGTACGAGCAGTACTTC.

This clone was seen only a few times. The J gene is TRBJ2-7, the V gene TRBV5-1; D is possibly TRBD2 (7 bases). CDR3 length equals 15 residues. Germline lookup yields CDR1 SGHRS and CDR2 YFSETQ. With 0 bases removed from V and 3 bases from J, the gap between germline ends came to 13 bases. Written as DNA, the CDR3 is TGCGCCAGCAGCTTGGCCGGGGGGACAATCTACGAGCAGTACTTC. This gives the protein CASSLAGGTIYEQYF. Supplemented by reference TRBV5-1 and TRBJ2-7, the full variable domain reads KAGVTQTPRYLIKTRGQQVTLSCSPISGHRSVSWYQQTPGQGLQFLFEYFSETQRNKGNFPGRFSGRQFSNSRSEMNVSTLELGDSALYLCASSLAGGTIYEQYFGPGTRLTVT.

The V call is TRBV5-4, the J call TRBJ2-1; TRBD2 matches 7 bases. This CDR3 comprises 15 residues. V shed 3 bases, J shed 6 bases, and the junction held 9 bases outside the gene matches. Germline loops: CDR1 SGHNT, CDR2 YYREEE (reference sequence). Here the CDR3 reads CASSSPWTSRNEQFF. In DNA, the CDR3 is TGTGCCAGCAGCTCCCCCTGGACTAGTCGCAATGAGCAGTTCTTC.

This chain links TRBV18 with TRBJ2-7; 9 bases agree with TRBD2. CDR3 length: 14 residues. Germline loops: CDR1 KGHSH, CDR2 LQKENI. V shed 3 bases, J shed 4 bases, and the junction held 4 bases outside the gene matches. This CDR3 reads CASSPGTSTYEQYF. The CDR3, as DNA: TGTGCCAGCTCACCCGGGACTAGCACATACGAGCAGTACTTC.

V and J are TRBV24-1 and TRBJ2-3, with D perhaps TRBD2 (6 bases). CDR3 size: 14 residues. V was clipped by 10 bases and J by 5 bases, with 18 bases between them. The germline gives CDR1 KGHDR, CDR2 SFDVKD. The CDR3 sequence is CATRGPAGGDTQYF. CDR3 bases: TGTGCCACAAGAGGACCCGCCGGGGGAGATACGCAGTATTTT.

The chain is built from TRBV18 and TRBJ1-1; TRBD1 matches at 7 bases. The CDR3 spans 14 residues. The germline V gene encodes CDR1 KGHSH and CDR2 LQKENI. With V trimmed by 3 bases and J by 4 bases, 5 bases remained unmatched. The CDR3 DNA follows: TGTGCCAGCTCACCCCAGGGGGTGGGCACTGAAGCTTTCTTT. Its translation is CASSPQGVGTEAFF.

The rearrangement uses TRBV4-1 and TRBJ1-5; tentative D call: TRBD1 (6 bases). The CDR3 has 15 amino acids. Germline values: CDR1 MGHRA, CDR2 YSYEKL. The ends were cut back, 1 base at V and 7 bases at J, with 14 bases in the middle. CDR3 protein: CASSQGGGVRQPQHF. CDR3 sequence (DNA): TGCGCCAGCAGCCAAGGAGGGGGGGTTCGGCAGCCCCAGCATTTT.

V is TRBV5-1 and J is TRBJ2-2; 7 positions agree with TRBD1. CDR1 is SGHRS and CDR2 is YFSETQ in the germline V gene. After removal of 1 base from V and 0 bases from J, the junction contained 3 bases not matched to a gene. The CDR3 runs to 16 residues. In DNA, the CDR3 is TGCGCCAGCAGCTTGTCAGGGGGTGCGAACACCGGGGAGCTGTTTTTT. Amino acids: CASSLSGGANTGELFF.